Below are 3 T cell receptor beta chains sequenced from a single sample in a study of blood T cell repertoires in COVID-19. Libraries were prepared by immunoSEQ multiplex PCR; TCRdb keeps only in-frame clonotypes and omits some of them. The sample includes around 100,000 clones, around 88% of them seen just once. Sequenced material: peripheral blood. These TCRs come from a human donor in a cohort sampled during active COVID-19.

The chain combines TRBV5-4 with TRBJ2-5, with 13 bases aligning to TRBD2. V shed 3 bases, J shed 1 base, and the junction held 3 bases outside the gene matches. The CDR3 extends over 16 amino acids. Per germline, CDR1 SGHNT and CDR2 YYREEE (reference sequence). The CDR3 sequence: CASSSGLAGVQETQYF. The CDR3 DNA reads as TGTGCCAGCAGCTCAGGACTAGCGGGGGTCCAAGAGACCCAGTACTTC. Drawing the rest from reference TRBV5-4 and TRBJ2-5, the complete variable domain is ETGVTQSPTHLIKTRGQQVTLRCSSQSGHNTVSWYQQALGQGPQFIFQYYREEENGRGNFPPRFSGLQFPNYSSELNVNALELDDSALYLCASSSGLAGVQETQYFGPGTRLLVL.

This chain joins TRBV6-2 or TRBV6-3 and TRBJ2-2; the match to TRBD2 covers 7 bases. The J segment lost 3 bases and the V segment lost 4 bases, leaving 5 bases of the junction unmatched. In germline, CDR1 is MNHEY, CDR2 SVGEGT. The CDR3 consists of 15 residues. DNA of the CDR3: TGTGCCAGCAGTTGGACTAGTGGGGACACCGGGGAGCTGTTTTTT. Its protein is CASSWTSGDTGELFF.

J is TRBJ2-3 and V is TRBV6-5; tentative D call: TRBD2 (6 bases). Trimming removed 5 bases at V and 5 bases at J, with 14 bases between. This CDR3 region has 14 residues. Germline loops: CDR1 MNHEY, CDR2 SVGAGI. The CDR3 coding sequence is TGTGCCAGCAGTCAGACTAGTTCCCGAGATACGCAGTATTTT. Protein sequence: CASSQTSSRDTQYF.